What follows describes a single TCR beta chain. This specimen comes from a study of T cell changes during pregnancy in multiple sclerosis. CDR1 is LNHDA, CDR2 SQIVND, per germline (reference sequence). J lost 1 base, V lost 3 bases, and 2 bases had no gene match. This CDR3 region has 15 residues. Profiled with immunoSEQ multiplex PCR; TCRdb holds only in-frame clones, not every one. The sample has about 57,000 clones; about 92% are singletons. Sequenced here: peripheral blood, sampled after pregnancy. The gene calls are TRBV19 and TRBJ2-2; 7 positions agree with TRBD2. The origin of this receptor is a female donor with multiple sclerosis, enrolled in a pregnancy study. The CDR3 region has the DNA TGTGCCAGTAGTATTCAGCGGGAGAACACCGGGGAGCTGTTTTTT. It translates to CASSIQRENTGELFF. Filled out from reference TRBV19 and TRBJ2-2, the complete variable domain reads DGGITQSPKYLFRKEGQNVTLSCEQNLNHDAMYWYRQDPGQGLRLIYYSQIVNDFQKGDIAEGYSVSREKKESFPLTVTSAQKNPTAFYLCASSIQRENTGELFFGEGSRLTVL.